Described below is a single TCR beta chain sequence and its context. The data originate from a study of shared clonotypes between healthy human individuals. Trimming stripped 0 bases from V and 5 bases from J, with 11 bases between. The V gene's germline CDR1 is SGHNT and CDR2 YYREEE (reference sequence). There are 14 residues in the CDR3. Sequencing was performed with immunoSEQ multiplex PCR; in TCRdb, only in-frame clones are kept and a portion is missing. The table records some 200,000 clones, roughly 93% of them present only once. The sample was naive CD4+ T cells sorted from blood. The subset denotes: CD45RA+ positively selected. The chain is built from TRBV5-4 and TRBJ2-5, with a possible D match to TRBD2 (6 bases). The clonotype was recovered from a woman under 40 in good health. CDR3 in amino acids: CASSLDLSGETQYF. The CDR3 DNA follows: TGTGCCAGCAGCTTGGACCTCAGCGGGGAGACCCAGTACTTC.